This T cell receptor beta chain was captured by sequencing in a study of T-cell reconstitution after alpha-beta-depleted transplantation in children. The study, taken as a whole, reports: High day-60 TCRbeta diversity in some patients came from surviving recipient T cells and thymic progenitors. The authors attributed T-cell counts and diversity one year after transplant mostly to newly produced T cells. The study reportedly traced alpha-beta T cells about two months after transplant to several hundred expanded graft clones.

The CDR3 has 19 amino acids. The germline V gene has CDR1 SGHAT and CDR2 FQNNGV. V lost 1 base and J 0 bases, leaving 20 bases between the germline ends. This clonotype has a count of ten or more. Its target is not known. Preparation of the TCRbeta library was carried out with unique molecular identifiers. MiXCR, applied by TCRdb to the PCR reads, yields one record per CDR3 protein. The sample has about 60,000 distinct CDR3 sequences, approximately 43% seen once; the top ten hold around 98%. The sequencing used PBMCs, mostly from graft donor cells, collected 360 days after TCRalphabeta/CD19-depleted stem cell transplant. The sequence derives from a male patient under 18 who had a stem cell transplant for acute lymphoblastic leukemia, so the T cells may come from the graft donor. This sequence joins TRBV11-2 and TRBJ2-3; TRBD2 might be the D (5 bases). The CDR3 DNA follows: TGTGCCAGCAGCTTAGTCTCGACCCTGGGAGCTTCTAGCACAGATACGCAGTATTTT. It codes for CASSLVSTLGASSTDTQYF.